Only one count was recorded for the clone carrying this T cell receptor beta chain. These data belong to a study of blood T cell repertoires in COVID-19. Study as a whole: The cDNA or gDNA used as material had been derived from T cells, B-cell-depleted T cells, or PBMCs.

Profiling relied on immunoSEQ multiplex PCR, and the TCRdb table lists in-frame clones only, not all of them. The sample shows just over 300,000 clones, around 86% of them seen only once. J was trimmed by 3 bases and V by 6 bases; bases with no gene match: 20. The germline gives CDR1 SQVTM, CDR2 ANQGSEA. This CDR3 has 19 residues. The clonotype was recovered from a man aged 25 to 40 who had recovered from COVID-19. The rearrangement uses TRBV29-1 and TRBJ2-1; TRBD2 aligns across 10 bases. The sample was PBMCs or T cells enriched from blood (not recorded which). The CDR3 DNA follows: TGCAGCGTCGTGCCTATCCTAGCGGGAGTCCTTTGGGACTACAATGAGCAGTTCTTC. This gives the protein CSVVPILAGVLWDYNEQFF.